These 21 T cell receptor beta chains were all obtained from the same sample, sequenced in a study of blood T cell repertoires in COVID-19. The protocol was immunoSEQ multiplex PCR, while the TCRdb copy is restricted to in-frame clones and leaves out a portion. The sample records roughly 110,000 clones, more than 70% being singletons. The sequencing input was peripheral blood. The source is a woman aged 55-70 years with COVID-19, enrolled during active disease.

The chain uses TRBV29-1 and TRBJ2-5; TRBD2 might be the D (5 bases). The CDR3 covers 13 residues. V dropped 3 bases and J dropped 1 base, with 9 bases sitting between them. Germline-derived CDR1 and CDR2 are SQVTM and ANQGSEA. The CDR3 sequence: CSVEAAAQETQYF. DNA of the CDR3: TGCAGCGTTGAGGCAGCGGCCCAAGAGACCCAGTACTTC.

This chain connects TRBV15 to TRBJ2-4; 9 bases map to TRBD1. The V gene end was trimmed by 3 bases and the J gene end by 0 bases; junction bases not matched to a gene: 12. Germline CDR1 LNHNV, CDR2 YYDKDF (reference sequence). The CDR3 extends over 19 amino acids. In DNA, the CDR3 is TGTGCCACCAGCAGGTTTGCCTCGGACAGGGGTGAAGCCAAAAACATTCAGTACTTC. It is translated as CATSRFASDRGEAKNIQYF.

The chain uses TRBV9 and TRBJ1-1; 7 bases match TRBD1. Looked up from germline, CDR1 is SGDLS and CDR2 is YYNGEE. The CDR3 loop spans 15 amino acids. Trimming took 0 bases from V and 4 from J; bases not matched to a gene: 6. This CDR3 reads CASSVETGSGTEAFF. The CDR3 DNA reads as TGTGCCAGCAGCGTAGAGACAGGGTCGGGCACTGAAGCTTTCTTT.

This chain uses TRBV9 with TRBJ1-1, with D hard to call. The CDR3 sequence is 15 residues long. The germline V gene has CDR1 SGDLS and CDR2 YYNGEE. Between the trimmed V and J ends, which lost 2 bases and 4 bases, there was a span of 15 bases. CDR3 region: CASSVAAGEGTEAFF. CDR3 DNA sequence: TGTGCCAGCAGCGTCGCAGCCGGTGAGGGCACTGAAGCTTTCTTT.

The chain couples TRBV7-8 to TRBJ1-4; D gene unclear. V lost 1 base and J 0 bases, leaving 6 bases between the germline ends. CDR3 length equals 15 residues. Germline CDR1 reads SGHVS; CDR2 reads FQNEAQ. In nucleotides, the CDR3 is TGTGCCAGCAGCTTAGTCCGTGCAACTAATGAAAAACTGTTTTTT. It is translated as CASSLVRATNEKLFF. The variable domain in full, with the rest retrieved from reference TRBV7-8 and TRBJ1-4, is GAGVSQSPRYKVAKRGQDVALRCDPISGHVSLFWYQQALGQGPEFLTYFQNEAQLDKSGLPSDRFFAERPEGSVSTLKIQRTQQEDSAVYLCASSLVRATNEKLFFGSGTQLSVL.

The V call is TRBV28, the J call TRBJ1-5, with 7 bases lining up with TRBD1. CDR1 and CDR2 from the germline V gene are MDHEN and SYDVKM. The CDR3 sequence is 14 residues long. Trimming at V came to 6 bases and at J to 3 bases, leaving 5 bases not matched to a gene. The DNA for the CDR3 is TGTGCCAGCAGACCAGGGGGGACCAATCAGCCCCAGCATTTT. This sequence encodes CASRPGGTNQPQHF.

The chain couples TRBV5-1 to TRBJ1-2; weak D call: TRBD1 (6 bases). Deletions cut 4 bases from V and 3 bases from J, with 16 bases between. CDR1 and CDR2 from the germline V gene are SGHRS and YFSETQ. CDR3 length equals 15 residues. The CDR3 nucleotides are TGCGCCAGCAGCCCTTGGACAGAAGGGCACTATGGCTACACCTTC. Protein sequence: CASSPWTEGHYGYTF.

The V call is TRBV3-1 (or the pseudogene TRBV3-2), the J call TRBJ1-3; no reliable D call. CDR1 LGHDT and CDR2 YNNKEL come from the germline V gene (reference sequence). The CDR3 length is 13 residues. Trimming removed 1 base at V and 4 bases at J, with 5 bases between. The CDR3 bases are TGTGCCAGCAGCCAAGCGCGGGGAAACACCATATATTTT. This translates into CASSQARGNTIYF.

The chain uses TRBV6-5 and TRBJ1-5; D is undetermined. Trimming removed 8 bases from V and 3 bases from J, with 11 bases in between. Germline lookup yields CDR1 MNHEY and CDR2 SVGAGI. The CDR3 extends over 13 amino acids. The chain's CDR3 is CASRSRFNQPQHF. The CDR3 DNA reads TGTGCCAGCCGATCGAGGTTCAATCAGCCCCAGCATTTT.

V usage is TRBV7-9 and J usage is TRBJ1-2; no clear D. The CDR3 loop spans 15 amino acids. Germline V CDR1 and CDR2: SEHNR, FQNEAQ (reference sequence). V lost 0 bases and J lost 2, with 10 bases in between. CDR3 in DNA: TGTGCCAGCAGCTTAGCGGGCAGTCCGAACTATGGCTACACCTTC. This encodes CASSLAGSPNYGYTF.

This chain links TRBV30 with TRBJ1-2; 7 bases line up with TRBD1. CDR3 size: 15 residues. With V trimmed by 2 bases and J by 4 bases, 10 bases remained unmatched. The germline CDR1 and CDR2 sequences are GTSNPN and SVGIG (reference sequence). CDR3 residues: CAWSPQGEKVYGYTF. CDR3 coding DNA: TGTGCCTGGAGTCCTCAGGGGGAGAAGGTCTATGGCTACACCTTC.

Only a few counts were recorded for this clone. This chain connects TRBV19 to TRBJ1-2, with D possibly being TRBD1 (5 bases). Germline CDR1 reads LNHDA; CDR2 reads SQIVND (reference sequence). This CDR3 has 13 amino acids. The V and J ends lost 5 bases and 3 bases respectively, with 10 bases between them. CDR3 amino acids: CASSPGYDYGYTF. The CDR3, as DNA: TGTGCCAGTAGTCCAGGGTACGACTATGGCTACACCTTC.

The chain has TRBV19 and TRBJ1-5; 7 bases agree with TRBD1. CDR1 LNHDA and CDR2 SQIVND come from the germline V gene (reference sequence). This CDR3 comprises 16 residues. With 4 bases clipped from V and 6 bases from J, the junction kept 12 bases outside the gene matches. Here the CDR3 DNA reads TGTGCCAGTAGTAGACGACAGGGTGGTATGGGTCAGCCCCAGCATTTT. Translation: CASSRRQGGMGQPQHF.

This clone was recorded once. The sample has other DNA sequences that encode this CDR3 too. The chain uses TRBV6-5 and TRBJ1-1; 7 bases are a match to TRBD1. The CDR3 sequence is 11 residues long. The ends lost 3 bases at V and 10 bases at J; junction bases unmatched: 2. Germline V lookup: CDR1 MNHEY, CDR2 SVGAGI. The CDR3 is CASSYSGGAFF. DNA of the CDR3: TGTGCCAGCAGTTATTCAGGGGGAGCTTTCTTT.

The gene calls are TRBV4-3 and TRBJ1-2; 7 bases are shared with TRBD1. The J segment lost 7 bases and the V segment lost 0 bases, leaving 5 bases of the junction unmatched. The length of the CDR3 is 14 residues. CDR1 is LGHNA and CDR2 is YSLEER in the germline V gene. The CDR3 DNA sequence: TGCGCCAGCAGCCAAGATTTCGACAGGGTTGGCTACACCTTC. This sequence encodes CASSQDFDRVGYTF.

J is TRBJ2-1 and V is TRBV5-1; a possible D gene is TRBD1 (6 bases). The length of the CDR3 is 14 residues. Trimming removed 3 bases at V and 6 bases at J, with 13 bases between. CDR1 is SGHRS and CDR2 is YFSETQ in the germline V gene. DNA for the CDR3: TGCGCCAGCAGCTCGAAAACAGGGACCAATGAGCAGTTCTTC. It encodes CASSSKTGTNEQFF.

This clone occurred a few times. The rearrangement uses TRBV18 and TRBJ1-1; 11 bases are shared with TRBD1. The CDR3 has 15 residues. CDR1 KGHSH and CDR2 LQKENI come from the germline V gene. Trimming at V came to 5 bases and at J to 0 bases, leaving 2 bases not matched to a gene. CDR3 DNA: TGTGCCAGCTCAGGGACAGGGGGAATGAACACTGAAGCTTTCTTT. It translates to CASSGTGGMNTEAFF.

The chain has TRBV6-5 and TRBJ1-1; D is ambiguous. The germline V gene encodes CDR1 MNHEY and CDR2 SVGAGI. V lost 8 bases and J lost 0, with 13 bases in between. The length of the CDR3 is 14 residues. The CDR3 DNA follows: TGTGCCAGCGAATTGGGAGGTTTGAACACTGAAGCTTTCTTT. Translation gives CASELGGLNTEAFF.

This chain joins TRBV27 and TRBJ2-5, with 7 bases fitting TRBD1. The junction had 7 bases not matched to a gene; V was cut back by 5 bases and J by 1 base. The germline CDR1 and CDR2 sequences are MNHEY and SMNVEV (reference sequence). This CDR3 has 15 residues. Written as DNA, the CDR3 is TGTGCCAGCAGTCTCACAGGGGCTTTCCAAGAGACCCAGTACTTC. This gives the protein CASSLTGAFQETQYF.

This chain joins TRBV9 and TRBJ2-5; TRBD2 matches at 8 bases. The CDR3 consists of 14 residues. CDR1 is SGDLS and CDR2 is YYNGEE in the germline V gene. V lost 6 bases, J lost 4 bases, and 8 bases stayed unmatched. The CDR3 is CASTAPGGAETQYF. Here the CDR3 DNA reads TGTGCCAGCACCGCCCCGGGGGGGGCAGAGACCCAGTACTTC.

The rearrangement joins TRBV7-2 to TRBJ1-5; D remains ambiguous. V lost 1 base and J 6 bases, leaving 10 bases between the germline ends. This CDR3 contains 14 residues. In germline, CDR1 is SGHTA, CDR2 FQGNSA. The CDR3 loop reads CASSLDRWAQPQHF. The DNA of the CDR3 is TGTGCCAGCAGCTTAGATCGGTGGGCTCAGCCCCAGCATTTT.